The clone carrying this T cell receptor beta chain was observed a few times. Its specificity is not known. The data were taken from a study of early T cells in non-severe SARS-CoV-2 infection. Across the study: Bulk RNA from unsorted whole blood was sequenced; chains were unpaired.

The study, taken as a whole, reports: Matching against VDJdb likely underestimated virus-specific expansions, favoring anti-spike CD8.

The TCR library protocol was used to attach unique molecular identifiers. These identifiers were attached to individual cDNA molecules. Via MiXCR, TCRdb re-called the 5' RACE reads, giving one row per CDR3 protein. The sample carries more than 20,000 distinct CDR3 sequences, around 4.2% recorded once. The CDR3 loop spans 13 amino acids. Deletions cut 5 bases from V and 1 base from J, with 10 bases between. Germline CDR1 reads GTSNPN; CDR2 reads SVGIG (reference sequence). V is TRBV30 and J is TRBJ2-3, with D perhaps matching TRBD2 (6 bases). Sequenced sample: whole blood. This TCR was sampled from an adult who was a healthcare worker with PCR-confirmed SARS-CoV-2 infection or an uninfected control (not recorded which). CDR3 amino acids: CAWGSGGTDTQYF. CDR3 sequence (DNA): TGTGCCTGGGGGTCGGGAGGCACAGATACGCAGTATTTT. Variable domain in full (rest from reference TRBV30 and TRBJ2-3): SQTIHQWPATLVQPVGSPLSLECTVEGTSNPNLYWYRQAAGRGLQLLFYSVGIGQISSEVPQNLSASRPQDRQFILSSKKLLLSDSGFYLCAWGSGGTDTQYFGPGTRLTVL.